A single T cell receptor beta chain is shown here with its context. From germline, CDR1 is LNHNV and CDR2 YYDKDF (reference sequence). V was shortened by 0 bases and J by 5 bases, with 4 bases between the two germline ends. The CDR3 extends over 12 amino acids. TCRdb's table, derived via immunoSEQ multiplex PCR, lists solely in-frame clones and lacks some. Of around 18,000 clones in the sample, around two thirds are singletons; the top ten hold approximately 2.6%. These data originate in a study of neoadjuvant anti-PD-1 for oral cavity cancer. As for the study in general: Patients without progression got a fourth dose around day 43.

The sequencing here drew on PBMCs, taken before nivolumab (anti-PD-1) treatment. This chain joins TRBV15 and TRBJ1-2; the D is unclear. The origin of this receptor is a person between 40 and 80 years old with oral cavity squamous cell carcinoma. This chain's CDR3 is CATSRDEYGYTF. The CDR3 DNA sequence: TGTGCCACCAGCAGAGATGAGTATGGCTACACCTTC. Combining the CDR3 with reference TRBV15 and TRBJ1-2 gives the whole variable domain DAMVIQNPRYQVTQFGKPVTLSCSQTLNHNVMYWYQQKSSQAPKLLFHYYDKDFNNEADTPDNFQSRRPNTSFCFLDIRSPGLGDTAMYLCATSRDEYGYTFGSGTRLTVV.